The clone carrying this TCR gamma chain was found a few times. Its antigen is unknown. These data belong to a study of human gamma delta and Vdelta1 T cells. Trimming took 4 bases from V and 6 from J; bases not matched to a gene: 6. CDR3 size: 12 residues. In germline, CDR1 is VINAFY, CDR2 YDVSNSKD. TCRdb processed the PCR reads again with the CATT caller. The sample records several thousand gamma-chain clones, around 42% being singletons. Findings and limits, study-wide: Acute myeloid leukemia was reportedly broadly targeted by polyclonal Delta One T cells.

The genes are TRGV5 and TRGJ1 or TRGJ2. The material sequenced was Vdelta1 gamma-delta T cells from blood grown in culture (DOT cells). This TCR came from a human donor in good health. The CDR3 DNA sequence: TGTGCCACCTGGGAAGCGGGTTATAAGAAACTCTTT. It encodes CATWEAGYKKLF.